A selection of T cell receptor beta chains follows, all from one sample in a study of graft-versus-host responses after intestinal transplantation. The table came from immunoSEQ multiplex PCR; TCRdb's copy has only in-frame clones and leaves some out. The data contain about 120,000 clones, 90% of them seen just once; the ten biggest clones take up approximately 0.18%. These receptors have no known antigen. The material was unstimulated CD4+ T cells sorted from spleen or lymph node cells, obtained before intestinal transplant. The origin of the receptors is a human donor who received an intestinal transplant. CDR3s include the opening cysteine and the closing phenylalanine or tryptophan. A D gene is named only where the DNA matches it firmly. Clone size is stated in some rows and not others, as once, few, many or a class when expanded.

d_call	clone_size	v_call	j_call	cdr3_nt	cdr3_aa
TRBD2	.	TRBV18	TRBJ2-5	TGTGCCAGCTCACTCAAGCGGGGGAACCAAGAGACCCAGTACTTC	CASSLKRGNQETQYF
TRBD2	once	TRBV4-2	TRBJ2-1	TGTGCCAGCAGCCGACTAGCGGGACCCTACAATGAGCAGTTCTTC	CASSRLAGPYNEQFF
.	.	TRBV9	TRBJ2-7	TGTGCCAGCAGCGGGGCGACAGGACCCTACGAGCAGTACTTC	CASSGATGPYEQYF
.	few	TRBV2	TRBJ1-4	TGTGCCAGCAGTGCCGTGGGACTGCCTAATGAAAAACTGTTTTTT	CASSAVGLPNEKLFF
TRBD2	.	TRBV5-1	TRBJ2-1	TGCGCCAGCAGCTTCCGGGGGGAGAGTGGTGAGCGGTTCTTC	CASSFRGESGERFF
TRBD1	.	TRBV27	TRBJ1-1	TGTGCCAGCAGTGGCAGACAGGGTCTAGGCACTGAAGCTTTCTTT	CASSGRQGLGTEAFF
.	.	TRBV30	TRBJ1-5	TGTGCCTGGAGTGTACTCTCCGGTCTCGGCAATCAGCCCCAGCATTTT	CAWSVLSGLGNQPQHF
.	.	TRBV7-2	TRBJ1-5	TGTGCCAGCAGCTTGGACAGAACAAATCAGCCCCAGCATTTT	CASSLDRTNQPQHF
.	.	TRBV7-9	TRBJ2-7	TGTGCCAGCAGCCGGTACTCCTACGAGCAGTACTTC	CASSRYSYEQYF
TRBD2	.	TRBV10-1	TRBJ2-1	TGCGCCAGCAGTGAGTCAAGGACTAGCGCTAATGAGCAGTTCTTC	CASSESRTSANEQFF
.	.	TRBV7-6	TRBJ1-1	TGTGCCAGCAGCTTAAGAGGGGGTGGAACTGAAGCTTTCTTT	CASSLRGGGTEAFF
.	.	TRBV2	TRBJ2-7	TGTGCCAGCACTAGTTTGTACGAGCAGTACTTC	CASTSLYEQYF
.	.	TRBV6-5	TRBJ1-2	TGTGCCAGAGGGGGATATGGCTACACCTTC	CARGGYGYTF
TRBD1	.	TRBV6-5	TRBJ2-5	TGTGCCAGCAGTTACCTTGACAGGGGAGAGACCCAGTACTTC	CASSYLDRGETQYF
.	.	TRBV14	TRBJ1-1	TGTGCCAGCAGCCAAACACAGACTACGAACACTGAAGCTTTCTTT	CASSQTQTTNTEAFF
TRBD1	.	TRBV6-1	TRBJ2-7	TGTGCCACCCTCCTGAGGACAGGTTATTACGAGCAGTACTTC	CATLLRTGYYEQYF
TRBD1	.	TRBV7-9	TRBJ2-1	TGTGCCAGCAGCCGAGAGTTAGGGACAGGGAGGGGTGATGAGCAGTTCTTC	CASSRELGTGRGDEQFF
TRBD2	.	TRBV7-9	TRBJ2-2	TGTGCCAGCAGCTTAGCGCTAGCGGGAGATCACGGGGAGCTGTTTTTT	CASSLALAGDHGELFF
.	.	TRBV6-1	TRBJ2-5	TGTGCCAGCAGTGAACCCCAGGGGAGGACCCAGTACTTC	CASSEPQGRTQYF
TRBD2	.	TRBV7-8	TRBJ2-3	TGTGCCAGCAGTCTTAGCGGGAGCAAGACAGATACGCAGTATTTT	CASSLSGSKTDTQYF
.	.	TRBV7-9	TRBJ2-1	TGTGCCAGCAGCCTAACAGGGAACAATGAGCAGTTCTTC	CASSLTGNNEQFF
TRBD2	.	TRBV28	TRBJ2-1	TGTGCCAGCACCCCGGGGGGGCCCTTCCGGGGGTCCGGCAAGTTCTTC	CASTPGGPFRGSGKFF
.	.	TRBV7-2	TRBJ2-3	TGTGCCAGCAGCTTAGGGCGGACAGCAGATACGCAGTATTTT	CASSLGRTADTQYF
.	.	TRBV6-6	TRBJ2-7	TGTGCCAGCAGTTACTCGGGGCGAGGGGGCGAGCAGTACTTC	CASSYSGRGGEQYF
.	once	TRBV6-1	TRBJ1-2	TGTGCCAGCAGTGAAGAGGTCTTAGGCAGGCTCTTCCGAGGCTACACCTTC	CASSEEVLGRLFRGYTF
TRBD1	few	TRBV27	TRBJ1-2	TGTGCCAGCAGTCCGCTAGGGAAGACAGGGACGAATGGCTACACCTTC	CASSPLGKTGTNGYTF
.	once	TRBV28	TRBJ1-5	TGTGCCAGCAGTTTAAGGTCCGGGGGGGAGCCCCAGCATTTT	CASSLRSGGEPQHF
.	.	TRBV6-6	TRBJ2-2	TGTGCCAGTTTACAAGGGGCCGGGGAGCTGTTTTTT	CASLQGAGELFF
TRBD1	.	TRBV5-1	TRBJ2-7	TGCGCCAGCAGTCTTGACAGGGCCTACGAGCAGTACTTC	CASSLDRAYEQYF
.	.	TRBV19	TRBJ2-5	TGTGCCAGTAGTATCGGGATGCGAGAGACCCAGTACTTC	CASSIGMRETQYF
TRBD2	.	TRBV5-1	TRBJ2-2	TGCGCCAGCAGCTTGCTAGCGGGAGGCACCGGGGAGCTGTTTTTT	CASSLLAGGTGELFF
.	.	TRBV7-6	TRBJ2-3	TGTGCCAGCAGCTCCGGGCAGTTCAGGGTAGATACGCAGTATTTT	CASSSGQFRVDTQYF
.	.	TRBV7-2	TRBJ2-7	TGTGCCAGCAGCTTTGGTCCGGGCAGGGCCTACGAGCAGTACTTC	CASSFGPGRAYEQYF
TRBD1	.	TRBV6-1	TRBJ1-6	TGTGCCAGCCGGCAGGGGGAAACCTATAATTCACCCCTCCACTTT	CASRQGETYNSPLHF
TRBD1	.	TRBV19	TRBJ2-7	TGTGCCAGTAGTATAAGGGGACAGGGAACCTACGAGCAGTACTTC	CASSIRGQGTYEQYF
TRBD2	.	TRBV5-8	TRBJ2-1	TGTGCCAGCAGCCGAGGGGACTACCTCTACAATGAGCAGTTCTTC	CASSRGDYLYNEQFF
TRBD1	.	TRBV7-2	TRBJ2-1	TGTGCCAGCAGCAGGACAGGGGATCTCTACAATGAGCAGTTCTTC	CASSRTGDLYNEQFF
TRBD1	.	TRBV9	TRBJ2-7	TGTGCCAGCAGCGTAGGCCCGGACAGGGACTACGAGCAGTACTTC	CASSVGPDRDYEQYF
.	.	TRBV5-1	TRBJ1-2	TGCGCCAGCAGCTTGGCCGGAGCGGATTATAACTATGGCTACACCTTC	CASSLAGADYNYGYTF
TRBD2	.	TRBV30	TRBJ2-5	TGTGCCTGGAATGGCGGGGGGCAGGAGACCCAGTACTTC	CAWNGGGQETQYF
TRBD1	.	TRBV29-1	TRBJ1-1	TGCAGCGGGGACAGGGTGAACACTGAAGCTTTCTTT	CSGDRVNTEAFF
TRBD2	.	TRBV9	TRBJ2-1	TGTGCCAGCAGCGTAGGGCTAGCGGGAGGAGGCGGGTACAATGAGCAGTTCTTC	CASSVGLAGGGGYNEQFF
TRBD1	.	TRBV18	TRBJ1-1	TGTGCCAGCTCAGCCATACAGGGGGCTACCACTGAAGCTTTCTTT	CASSAIQGATTEAFF
.	.	TRBV2	TRBJ1-2	TGTGCCAGCCGACAGACCTATGGCTACACCTTC	CASRQTYGYTF
.	.	TRBV10-3	TRBJ2-7	TGTGCCATCAGTGAGTCTAGCGGTGGCGAGCAGTACTTC	CAISESSGGEQYF
TRBD2	.	TRBV19	TRBJ2-5	TGTGCCAGTAGAAGCGGGAGGCTCCCGGGCAGAGAGACCCAGTACTTC	CASRSGRLPGRETQYF
.	.	TRBV11-2	TRBJ1-1	TGTGCCAGCAGCTTAGATCGGGGGACTGAAGCTTTCTTT	CASSLDRGTEAFF
.	.	TRBV30	TRBJ1-1	TGTGCCTGGCAGGGAAAAACTGAAGCTTTCTTT	CAWQGKTEAFF
.	.	TRBV7-3	TRBJ2-2	TGTGCCAGCAGCTGGGGGCCGAACACCGGGGAGCTGTTTTTT	CASSWGPNTGELFF
TRBD2	.	TRBV6-1	TRBJ2-1	TGTGCCAGCAGGGGGGGACTAGCGGGTTACAATGAGCAGTTCTTC	CASRGGLAGYNEQFF